This entry is about one TCR beta chain. Its binding antigen is unknown. No qualities accompany the bases; no much larger clone lies one base away. The germline V gene provides CDR1 LGHNA and CDR2 YNFKEQ. The CDR3 runs 16 amino acids, cysteine and phenylalanine included. CDR3 DNA only is kept here, 48 bases in frame from base 1. V has 3 bases trimmed and J has 8 bases trimmed; junction bases matching no gene number 11. The receptor library was made with the immunoSEQ multiplex PCR assay. TCRdb carries this immuneACCESS record with in-frame sequences only. Its versions omit some clonotypes, under half of them owing to an unresolved V gene in the studies checked, with the rest unexplained. This sample lists around 62,000 clones; 89% were detected once. About 2.5% of the sample goes to the ten largest clones. This record comes from a study of T cell changes during pregnancy in multiple sclerosis (dated by TCRdb to about 2019). A note on the overall study: The study examined how the T cell repertoire changed over the course of pregnancy in women with multiple sclerosis.

The source material was peripheral blood, sampled in the first trimester of pregnancy. The rearrangement combines TRBV4-2 with TRBJ1-4; 8 of the junction bases match TRBD1. The clonotype originates from a female donor with multiple sclerosis, enrolled in a pregnancy study. The nucleotide sequence is TGTGCCAGCAGCCAGGTCGGACAGGGAGATTGGGAAAAACTGTTTTTT. This yields the protein CASSQVGQGDWEKLFF.